The 21 T cell receptor beta chains listed next were all sequenced from one sample in a study of Tregs in tolerant kidney transplant recipients. Their antigen targets remain unknown. Measured with immunoSEQ multiplex PCR; TCRdb has only the in-frame clones, and not every one. The table lists around 30,000 clones, 82% of them singletons, with 2% to 2.5% in the top ten. Sequenced input: Tregs from blood cultured with allogeneic cells. Receptors were obtained from a human donor in good health.

This chain connects TRBV5-1 to TRBJ2-3; TRBD1 or TRBD2 may be the D gene (6 bases each). CDR3 size: 16 residues. The germline V gene encodes CDR1 SGHRS and CDR2 YFSETQ. V lost 2 bases and J 7 bases, leaving 20 bases between the germline ends. This CDR3 reads CASSLPGQPRGNTQYF. CDR3 DNA: TGCGCCAGCAGCTTACCTGGACAGCCCCGGGGGAATACGCAGTATTTT.

The CDR3 nucleotides are TGTGCCAGCAGTGATTCAGGGTGGGCCAATCAGCCCCAGCATTTT. It translates to CASSDSGWANQPQHF. The chain is built from TRBV25-1 and TRBJ1-5; D perhaps matches TRBD1 (5 bases). V was trimmed by 3 bases and J by 3 bases, leaving 12 bases between them. Germline CDR1 reads MGHDK; CDR2 reads SYGVNS. This CDR3 spans 15 amino acids.

This chain uses TRBV9 with TRBJ1-2; no definite D call. This CDR3 is built from 13 residues. Trimming pared 0 bases from V and 5 bases from J, leaving 8 bases between. From germline, CDR1 is SGDLS and CDR2 YYNGEE. The chain's CDR3 is CASSVELGYGYTF. In DNA form, the CDR3 reads TGTGCCAGCAGCGTAGAGCTGGGGTATGGCTACACCTTC. The full variable domain, rest sourced from reference TRBV9 and TRBJ1-2, is DSGVTQTPKHLITATGQRVTLRCSPRSGDLSVYWYQQSLDQGLQFLIQYYNGEERAKGNILERFSAQQFPDLHSELNLSSLELGDSALYFCASSVELGYGYTFGSGTRLTVV.

CDR3 loop: CASSLSSGEQYF. The CDR3 bases are TGTGCCAGCAGTTTATCGTCCGGCGAGCAGTACTTC. This sequence joins TRBV27 and TRBJ2-7; D unclear. V was trimmed by 0 bases and J by 6 bases, leaving 6 bases between them. Germline V gene lookup returns CDR1 MNHEY and CDR2 SMNVEV (reference sequence). This CDR3 region has 12 residues.

The V call is TRBV7-6, the J call TRBJ1-2, with TRBD1 matching over 8 bases. CDR3 size: 14 residues. Trimming at V came to 1 base and at J to 4 bases, leaving 2 bases not matched to a gene. Germline V gives CDR1 SGHVS, CDR2 FNYEAQ. CDR3 sequence (DNA): TGTGCCAGCAGCTTAGAAGACAGGGGCTATGGCTACACCTTC. Amino acids: CASSLEDRGYGYTF.

This clone was seen a handful of times. This chain links TRBV11-1 with TRBJ1-1; a weak D match, TRBD1 (5 bases). V lost 5 bases and J 2 bases, leaving 12 bases between the germline ends. Germline values: CDR1 SGHAT, CDR2 FQDESV (reference sequence). This CDR3 is built from 14 residues. CDR3 sequence reads: CASSLDRLNTEAFF. In DNA form, the CDR3 reads TGTGCCAGCAGCCTAGACAGACTTAACACTGAAGCTTTCTTT.

This clone is categorized as medium-sized (0.01 to 0.1%). The chain recombines TRBV4-2 with TRBJ2-1; D gene ambiguous. V was trimmed by 1 base and J by 7 bases, leaving 5 bases between them. The CDR3 extends over 12 amino acids. Germline lookup yields CDR1 LGHNA and CDR2 YNFKEQ. The CDR3 loop reads CASSQAENEQFF. The CDR3 region has the DNA TGTGCCAGCAGCCAAGCGGAAAATGAGCAGTTCTTC.

This chain joins TRBV7-9 and TRBJ2-7; 7 bases are shared with TRBD1. V trimming: 1 base; J trimming: 6 bases; junction bases outside the gene matches: 6. The CDR3 has 14 amino acids. Looked up from germline, CDR1 is SEHNR and CDR2 is FQNEAQ (reference sequence). CDR3 sequence reads: CASSLDLGQSEQYF. CDR3 bases: TGTGCCAGCAGCTTAGATTTGGGACAGTCCGAGCAGTACTTC. Supplemented by reference TRBV7-9 and TRBJ2-7, the full variable domain reads DTGVSQNPRHKITKRGQNVTFRCDPISEHNRLYWYRQTLGQGPEFLTYFQNEAQLEKSRLLSDRFSAERPKGSFSTLEIQRTEQGDSAMYLCASSLDLGQSEQYFGPGTRLTVT.

CDR3 amino acids: CASSLVATGLNTEAFF. CDR3 nucleotide sequence: TGTGCCAGCAGCTTAGTGGCGACAGGGTTGAACACTGAAGCTTTCTTT. The chain has TRBV7-2 and TRBJ1-1; 7 bases match TRBD1. Germline V lookup: CDR1 SGHTA, CDR2 FQGNSA. The CDR3 extends over 16 amino acids. V dropped 1 base and J dropped 0; count of bases not matched to a gene: 5.

The chain recombines TRBV9 with TRBJ2-7; perhaps TRBD1 as D (5 bases). Trimming took 6 bases from V and 3 from J, leaving 16 bases between them. Per the germline V gene, CDR1 is SGDLS and CDR2 is YYNGEE. The CDR3 length is 14 residues. This chain's CDR3 is CASTLLRGNYEQYF. CDR3 DNA: TGTGCCAGCACCTTACTAAGGGGCAACTACGAGCAGTACTTC. Combining the CDR3 with reference TRBV9 and TRBJ2-7 gives the whole variable domain DSGVTQTPKHLITATGQRVTLRCSPRSGDLSVYWYQQSLDQGLQFLIQYYNGEERAKGNILERFSAQQFPDLHSELNLSSLELGDSALYFCASTLLRGNYEQYFGPGTRLTVT.

This chain links TRBV10-3 with TRBJ2-2; TRBD2 matches 13 bases. With 6 bases clipped from V and 5 bases from J, the junction kept 9 bases outside the gene matches. The CDR3 is 17 amino acids. Germline assignment: CDR1 ENHRY and CDR2 SYGVKD. CDR3 DNA sequence: TGTGCCATCAGCCCCCGGACTAGCGGGGGCCGAACCGGGGAGCTGTTTTTT. This sequence encodes CAISPRTSGGRTGELFF.

The V call is TRBV6-4, the J call TRBJ2-7, with D possibly called TRBD1 or TRBD2 (5 bases each). V lost 0 bases, J lost 0 bases, and 15 bases lay in between. The CDR3 sequence is 17 residues long. CDR1 is MRHNA and CDR2 is SNTAGT in the germline V gene. For the CDR3, the DNA is TGTGCCAGCAGTGACTCGACAGACCCTGGGAGCTCCTACGAGCAGTACTTC. Translating it yields CASSDSTDPGSSYEQYF.

J is TRBJ1-1 and V is TRBV7-9; possible D gene TRBD1, 6 bases. This CDR3 contains 12 residues. V lost 5 bases and J lost 11, with 15 bases in between. In germline, CDR1 is SEHNR, CDR2 FQNEAQ (reference sequence). CDR3 residues: CASSPEGGRAFF. The CDR3 DNA sequence: TGTGCCAGCAGCCCCGAGGGGGGACGGGCTTTCTTT. Full variable domain (rest looked up from reference TRBV7-9 and TRBJ1-1): DTGVSQNPRHKITKRGQNVTFRCDPISEHNRLYWYRQTLGQGPEFLTYFQNEAQLEKSRLLSDRFSAERPKGSFSTLEIQRTEQGDSAMYLCASSPEGGRAFFGQGTRLTVV.

V and J are TRBV5-1 and TRBJ2-5; a possible D gene is TRBD2 (5 bases). The CDR3 is 13 residues long. Germline CDR1 reads SGHRS; CDR2 reads YFSETQ. Trimming pared 2 bases from V and 5 bases from J, leaving 10 bases between. The CDR3 loop reads CASSFGESETQYF. The CDR3 DNA reads as TGCGCCAGCAGCTTCGGGGAGTCGGAGACCCAGTACTTC.

The chain couples TRBV4-2 to TRBJ2-1; D remains unclear. This CDR3 is 13 amino acids long. Per germline, CDR1 LGHNA and CDR2 YNFKEQ. Trimming pared 1 base from V and 10 bases from J, leaving 11 bases between. CDR3 in DNA: TGTGCCAGCAGCCAAGGACCGGCAACCGAGCAGTTCTTC. Protein: CASSQGPATEQFF.

In nucleotides, the CDR3 is TGTGCCATCAGTGACGCAGATACGCAGTATTTT. Translation: CAISDADTQYF. The chain recombines TRBV10-3 with TRBJ2-3; no reliable D call. Germline V gene data show CDR1 as ENHRY and CDR2 as SYGVKD. The V and J ends lost 3 bases and 4 bases respectively, with 2 bases between them. The CDR3 spans 11 residues.

The V call is TRBV2, the J call TRBJ1-2; D gene uncertain. Trimming stripped 8 bases from V and 8 bases from J, with 15 bases between. This CDR3 spans 12 amino acids. From germline, CDR1 is SNHLY and CDR2 FYNNEI. The CDR3 region is CASGRTSEGYTF. CDR3 in DNA: TGTGCCAGCGGGAGGACGTCGGAGGGCTACACCTTC.

V is TRBV5-1 and J is TRBJ2-5, with D perhaps matching TRBD2 (5 bases). Germline V gives CDR1 SGHRS, CDR2 YFSETQ. V was trimmed by 0 bases and J by 5 bases, leaving 14 bases between them. CDR3 length equals 15 residues. The CDR3 region has the DNA TGCGCCAGCAGCTTGGTAGCGACTAAGATGGAGACCCAGTACTTC. This translates into CASSLVATKMETQYF.

V usage is TRBV11-3 and J usage is TRBJ2-6; D may be TRBD1 (5 bases). The ends were cut back, 1 base at V and 1 base at J, with 14 bases in the middle. Germline CDR1 reads SGHNT; CDR2 reads YENEEA. CDR3 length: 18 residues. CDR3 nucleotides: TGTGCCAGCAGCTTAGTTGGGGCCCACCTTTCTGGGGCCAACGTCCTGACTTTC. As protein: CASSLVGAHLSGANVLTF.

The chain couples TRBV28 to TRBJ2-1; 14 positions agree with TRBD2. With V trimmed by 8 bases and J by 3 bases, 15 bases remained unmatched. Germline V lookup: CDR1 MDHEN, CDR2 SYDVKM. The CDR3 length is 19 residues. DNA for the CDR3: TGTGCCAGCGGACGGACAGGGGTTGGACTAGCGGGAGGCTACAATGAGCAGTTCTTC. Amino acids: CASGRTGVGLAGGYNEQFF.

The chain employs TRBV4-3 and TRBJ2-1; D could derive from TRBD1 or TRBD2 (5 bases each). V dropped 3 bases and J dropped 3 bases, with 15 bases sitting between them. From germline, CDR1 is LGHNA and CDR2 YSLEER. The length of the CDR3 is 16 residues. Here the CDR3 reads CASSHVRVRGYNEQFF. The CDR3 coding sequence is TGCGCCAGCAGCCACGTCAGGGTGAGGGGCTACAATGAGCAGTTCTTC.